Sequencing of this T cell receptor (beta chain) was carried out in a study of multiple sclerosis patients with progressive multifocal leukoencephalopathy. Overall study results and limits: At PML onset, no shared TRBV or TRBJ gene usage was seen. Most PML patients had lower entropy, suggesting less diverse TRB repertoires.

Libraries were prepared by immunoSEQ multiplex PCR; TCRdb keeps only in-frame clonotypes and omits some of them. Among approximately 27,000 clones listed, around 90% were seen once. With 2 bases removed from V and 1 base from J, the gap between germline ends came to 10 bases. Germline V gene data show CDR1 as LNHDA and CDR2 as SQIVND (reference sequence). This CDR3 is 15 amino acids long. The time point: before natalizumab initiation. Remarks on this clone: Its target is not known.

The source material was PBMCs. The V call is TRBV19, the J call TRBJ2-3; D ambiguous. This sequence was found in a human donor with multiple sclerosis. The CDR3 sequence: CASSISLRGTDTQYF. The CDR3 nucleotides are TGTGCCAGTAGTATATCTCTTCGGGGCACAGATACGCAGTATTTT.